The TCR beta chain described here comes from a study of neurological immune-mediated disorders. This clonotype has a count of ten or more. Its specificity is unknown. Study observations and caveats: Across subjects, no CDR3 amino acid sequence appeared in expanded clones of more than one subject, a finding that suggested private repertoires in all groups. HTLV-1-associated myelopathy had the most TCR clonal expansion, whereas multiple sclerosis had the least (lower than in healthy controls).

TCRdb processed the 5' RACE reads anew with MiXCR; each CDR3 protein has one entry. Seen here are some 65,000 distinct CDR3 sequences, 4.1% observed once, and the top ten hold 2.5% to 3%. J lost 9 bases, V lost 4 bases, and 9 bases had no gene match. The CDR3 is 15 residues long. CDR1 is PRHDT and CDR2 is FYEKMQ in the germline V gene (reference sequence). The chain combines TRBV13 with TRBJ1-2, with 12 bases fitting TRBD1. Specimen: PBMCs. This clonotype originated in a man in his fifties or sixties with multiple sclerosis. CDR3 nucleotides: TGTGCCAGCAGCTCGTGGGGACAGGGGGCGAGTCGCTACACCTTC. Encoded protein: CASSSWGQGASRYTF. The full variable domain, with the rest looked up from reference TRBV13 and TRBJ1-2, is AAGVIQSPRHLIKEKRETATLKCYPIPRHDTVYWYQQGPGQDPQFLISFYEKMQSDKGSIPDRFSAQQFSDYHSELNMSSLELGDSALYFCASSSWGQGASRYTFGSGTRLTVV.